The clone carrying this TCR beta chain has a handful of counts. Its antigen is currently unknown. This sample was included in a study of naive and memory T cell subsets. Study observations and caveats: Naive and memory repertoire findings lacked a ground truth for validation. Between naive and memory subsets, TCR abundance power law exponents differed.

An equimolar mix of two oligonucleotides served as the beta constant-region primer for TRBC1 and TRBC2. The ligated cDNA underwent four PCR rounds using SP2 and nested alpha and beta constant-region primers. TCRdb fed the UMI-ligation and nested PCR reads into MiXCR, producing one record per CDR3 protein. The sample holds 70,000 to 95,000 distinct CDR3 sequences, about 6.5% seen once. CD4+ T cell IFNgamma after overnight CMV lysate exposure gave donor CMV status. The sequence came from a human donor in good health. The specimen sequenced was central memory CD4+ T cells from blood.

CDR3 coding DNA: TGTGCCAGCAGTTCTCAGGTGGGGATCGGGACCCAGTACTTC. Translating it yields CASSSQVGIGTQYF. The chain joins TRBV27 to TRBJ2-5; D gene unclear. The germline CDR1 and CDR2 sequences are MNHEY and SMNVEV (reference sequence). V lost 4 bases, J lost 7 bases, and 16 bases lay in between. This CDR3 region has 14 residues.